This T cell receptor beta chain was profiled in a study of glioma-infiltrating T cells. General study points: Tissue and blood shared very few CDR3 sequences.

This CDR3 spans 15 amino acids. The V gene's germline CDR1 is MNHEY and CDR2 SMNVEV (reference sequence). Trimming left V 0 bases short and J 5 bases short, with 12 bases between. A few counts support this clonotype. Its antigen remains unknown. The iRepertoire nested amplicon-rescue multiplex PCR amplified TCR alpha and beta CDR3s from RNA. For one-step reverse transcription and amplification, about 85-400 ng of tissue mRNA or PBMC total RNA was used. TCRdb passed the multiplex PCR reads through MiXCR, listing each CDR3 protein once. The data hold 150,000 or so distinct CDR3 sequences, with roughly 43% observed a single time.

This TCR was recovered from a human donor with low-grade glioma or glioblastoma, undergoing nonglioma brain surgery, or in good health (not recorded which). The specimen was glioma tissue, nonneoplastic brain tissue, or PBMCs (not recorded which). This sequence joins TRBV27 and TRBJ2-3; D gene uncertain. In nucleotides, the CDR3 is TGTGCCAGCAGTTTATCTCGAGGCTTCAGAGATACGCAGTATTTT. It yields the protein CASSLSRGFRDTQYF.